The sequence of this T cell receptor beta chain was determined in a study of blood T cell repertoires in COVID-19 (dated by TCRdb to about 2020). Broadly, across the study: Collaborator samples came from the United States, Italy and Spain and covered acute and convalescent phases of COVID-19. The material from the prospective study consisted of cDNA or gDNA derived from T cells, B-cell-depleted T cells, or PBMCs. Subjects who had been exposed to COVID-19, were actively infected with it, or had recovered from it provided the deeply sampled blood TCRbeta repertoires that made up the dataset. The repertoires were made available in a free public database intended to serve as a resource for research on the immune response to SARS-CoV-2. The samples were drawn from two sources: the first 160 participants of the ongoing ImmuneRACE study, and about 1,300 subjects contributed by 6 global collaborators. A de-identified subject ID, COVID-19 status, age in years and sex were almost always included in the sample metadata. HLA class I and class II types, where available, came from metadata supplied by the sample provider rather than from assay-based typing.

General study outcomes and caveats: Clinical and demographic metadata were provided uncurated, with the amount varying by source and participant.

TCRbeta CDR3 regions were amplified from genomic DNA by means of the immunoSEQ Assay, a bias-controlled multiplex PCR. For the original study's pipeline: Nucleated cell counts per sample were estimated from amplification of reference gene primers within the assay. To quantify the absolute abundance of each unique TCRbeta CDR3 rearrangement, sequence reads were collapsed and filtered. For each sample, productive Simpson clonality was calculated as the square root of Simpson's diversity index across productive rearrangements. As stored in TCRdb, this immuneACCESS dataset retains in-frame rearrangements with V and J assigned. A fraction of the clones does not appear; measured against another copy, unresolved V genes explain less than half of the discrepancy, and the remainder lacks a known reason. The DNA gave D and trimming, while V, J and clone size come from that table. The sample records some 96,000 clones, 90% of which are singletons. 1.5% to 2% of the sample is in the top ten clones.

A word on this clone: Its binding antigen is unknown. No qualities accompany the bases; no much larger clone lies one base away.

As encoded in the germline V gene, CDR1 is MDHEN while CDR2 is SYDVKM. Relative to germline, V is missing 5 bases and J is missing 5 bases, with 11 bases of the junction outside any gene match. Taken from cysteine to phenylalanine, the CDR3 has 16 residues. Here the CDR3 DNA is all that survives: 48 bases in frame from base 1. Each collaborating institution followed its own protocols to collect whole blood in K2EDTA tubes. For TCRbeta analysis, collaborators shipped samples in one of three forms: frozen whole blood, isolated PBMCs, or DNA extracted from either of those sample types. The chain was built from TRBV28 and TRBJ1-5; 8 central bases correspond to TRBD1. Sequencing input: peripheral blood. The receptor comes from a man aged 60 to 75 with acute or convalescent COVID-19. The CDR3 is CASSRTGQAMYQPQHF. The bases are TGTGCCAGCAGTCGGACGGGACAGGCCATGTATCAGCCCCAGCATTTT.